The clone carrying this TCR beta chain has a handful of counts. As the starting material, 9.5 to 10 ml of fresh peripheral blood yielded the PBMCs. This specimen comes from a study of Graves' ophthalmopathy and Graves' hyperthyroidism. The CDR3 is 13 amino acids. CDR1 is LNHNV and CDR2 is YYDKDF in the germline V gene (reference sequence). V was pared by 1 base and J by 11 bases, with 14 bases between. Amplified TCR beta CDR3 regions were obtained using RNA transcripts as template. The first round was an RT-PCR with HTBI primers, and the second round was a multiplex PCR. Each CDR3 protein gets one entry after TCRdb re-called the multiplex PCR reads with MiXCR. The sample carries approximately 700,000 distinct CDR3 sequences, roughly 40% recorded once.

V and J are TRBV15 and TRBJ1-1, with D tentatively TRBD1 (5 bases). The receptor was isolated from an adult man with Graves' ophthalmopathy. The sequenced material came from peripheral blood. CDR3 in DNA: TGTGCCACCAGCAGAGGACGAGGGGAGATGGCTTTCTTT. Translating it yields CATSRGRGEMAFF.